Following are 29 T cell receptor beta chains from one sample sequenced in a study of T cell responses to AZD1222 COVID-19 vaccine. Profiled with immunoSEQ multiplex PCR; TCRdb holds only in-frame clones, not every one. The data show 150,000 to 190,000 clones, 80% to 90% seen once. Sequenced here: peripheral blood, sampled after recovery from COVID-19. The receptors originated from an adult who had recovered from COVID-19.

This clone was counted once. J is TRBJ2-2 and V is TRBV5-8; D might be TRBD1 or TRBD2, each matching 5 bases. Germline V gene lookup returns CDR1 SGHTS and CDR2 YDEGEE. V lost 0 bases and J 7 bases, leaving 28 bases between the germline ends. This CDR3 is 20 amino acids long. The CDR3 region has the DNA TGTGCCAGCAGCTTGGCCACCGGGACCAAAACCCCATGGCTCCGCGGGGAGCTGTTTTTT. It codes for CASSLATGTKTPWLRGELFF.

This chain links TRBV19 with TRBJ1-1, with a possible D match to TRBD1 (6 bases). There are 11 residues in the CDR3. The germline V gene encodes CDR1 LNHDA and CDR2 SQIVND (reference sequence). The V gene lost 3 bases and the J gene lost 8 bases, with 7 bases spanning the gap. DNA of the CDR3: TGTGCCAGTAGTATGGGGGCGGAAGCTTTCTTT. This encodes CASSMGAEAFF.

The rearrangement joins TRBV5-1 to TRBJ1-2; 9 bases are shared with TRBD1. Germline assignment: CDR1 SGHRS and CDR2 YFSETQ. This CDR3 region has 15 residues. V shed 4 bases and J 6 bases; nucleotides not matched to a gene: 10. DNA of the CDR3: TGCGCCAGCAGCCAATTCGGGACAGGGAGCCATGGCTACACCTTC. This gives the protein CASSQFGTGSHGYTF.

The V and J genes are TRBV2 and TRBJ1-5; 7 positions agree with TRBD1. CDR1 is SNHLY and CDR2 is FYNNEI in the germline V gene. After removal of 4 bases from V and 5 bases from J, the junction contained 2 bases not matched to a gene. The CDR3 has 13 amino acids. The DNA of the CDR3 is TGTGCCAGCAGTGGGGACAGAGATCAGCCCCAGCATTTT. It codes for CASSGDRDQPQHF. The variable domain in full, with the rest retrieved from reference TRBV2 and TRBJ1-5, is EPEVTQTPSHQVTQMGQEVILRCVPISNHLYFYWYRQILGQKVEFLVSFYNNEISEKSEIFDDQFSVERPDGSNFTLKIRSTKLEDSAMYFCASSGDRDQPQHFGDGTRLSIL.

This chain joins TRBV7-3 and TRBJ2-1; TRBD2 matches 11 bases. The V and J ends lost 7 bases and 9 bases, in that order; junction bases with no gene match: 8. Germline CDR1 SGHTA, CDR2 FQGTGA. The length of the CDR3 is 14 residues. The CDR3 reads CASTSQLAGGEQFF. CDR3 coding DNA: TGTGCCAGCACCTCCCAGCTAGCGGGAGGTGAGCAGTTCTTC. Complete variable domain (other parts from reference TRBV7-3 and TRBJ2-1): GAGVSQTPSNKVTEKGKYVELRCDPISGHTALYWYRQSLGQGPEFLIYFQGTGAADDSGLPNDRFFAVRPEGSVSTLKIQRTERGDSAVYLCASTSQLAGGEQFFGPGTRLTVL.

This clone appeared a single time. One end of the junction is discordant with germline, which a read error may explain. Other nucleotide sequences in the sample specify the same CDR3. V gene TRBV6-2 or TRBV6-3 combines with J gene TRBJ1-1; D uncertain. This CDR3 has 14 amino acids. Germline V gives CDR1 MNHEY, CDR2 SVGEGT. CDR3: CASSYSEVNTEAFF. The DNA for the CDR3 is TGTGCCAGCAGTTACTCGGAGGTGAATACTGAAGCTTTCTTT.

V is TRBV19 and J is TRBJ1-2; D perhaps matches TRBD1 (5 bases). Germline V gene lookup returns CDR1 LNHDA and CDR2 SQIVND (reference sequence). V lost 5 bases and J 6 bases, leaving 13 bases between the germline ends. CDR3 size: 13 residues. The chain's CDR3 is CASSPAGLDGYTF. The CDR3 DNA sequence: TGTGCCAGTAGTCCGGCAGGGCTAGATGGCTACACCTTC.

The gene calls are TRBV15 and TRBJ1-5; maybe TRBD1 (5 bases). Germline V gives CDR1 LNHNV, CDR2 YYDKDF (reference sequence). V was trimmed by 3 bases and J by 7 bases, leaving 13 bases between them. This CDR3 spans 14 amino acids. The CDR3 region is CATSRGGGLQPQHF. The CDR3 region has the DNA TGTGCCACCAGCAGGGGGGGAGGGTTGCAGCCCCAGCATTTT. Full variable domain (rest looked up from reference TRBV15 and TRBJ1-5): DAMVIQNPRYQVTQFGKPVTLSCSQTLNHNVMYWYQQKSSQAPKLLFHYYDKDFNNEADTPDNFQSRRPNTSFCFLDIRSPGLGDTAMYLCATSRGGGLQPQHFGDGTRLSIL.

The chain is built from TRBV28 and TRBJ1-2; 9 nucleotides line up with TRBD1. CDR1 and CDR2 (germline): MDHEN, SYDVKM. The CDR3 length is 14 residues. V lost 4 bases to trimming and J lost 3 bases; unmatched junction nucleotides: 3. In DNA form, the CDR3 reads TGTGCCAGCAGTTACGGGACAGGGTACTATGGCTACACCTTC. Protein sequence: CASSYGTGYYGYTF.

V gene TRBV13 combines with J gene TRBJ2-1, with 11 bases lining up with TRBD2. The J segment lost 5 bases and the V segment lost 2 bases, leaving 2 bases of the junction unmatched. Looked up from germline, CDR1 is PRHDT and CDR2 is FYEKMQ (reference sequence). The CDR3 covers 15 residues. In nucleotides, the CDR3 is TGTGCCAGCAGCTTACTAGCGGGGGGCCACAATGAGCAGTTCTTC. Its translation is CASSLLAGGHNEQFF.

The V and J genes are TRBV4-1 and TRBJ1-2; 7 nucleotides match TRBD1. The CDR3 runs 16 residues. The junction had 15 bases not matched to a gene; V was cut back by 1 base and J by 10 bases. Germline values: CDR1 MGHRA, CDR2 YSYEKL. CDR3 DNA: TGCGCCAGCAGCCAAGTTCCCGGACAGGCGGTACAGGTCTACACCTTC. This gives the protein CASSQVPGQAVQVYTF.

CDR3 sequence: CSARVMGTPNYGYTF. The CDR3 nucleotides read TGCAGCGCCCGAGTTATGGGGACGCCTAACTATGGCTACACCTTC. The gene calls are TRBV29-1 and TRBJ1-2; tentative D call: TRBD1 (5 bases). V was cut by 7 bases and J by 0 bases, with 18 bases left in between. The germline gives CDR1 SQVTM, CDR2 ANQGSEA. The CDR3 contains 15 residues. Drawing the rest from reference TRBV29-1 and TRBJ1-2, the complete variable domain is SAVISQKPSRDICQRGTSLTIQCQVDSQVTMMFWYRQQPGQSLTLIATANQGSEATYESGFVIDKFPISRPNLTFSTLTVSNMSPEDSSIYLCSARVMGTPNYGYTFGSGTRLTVV.

The J gene is TRBJ2-5, the V gene TRBV2; TRBD1 might be the D (5 bases). CDR3 length: 15 amino acids. V lost 3 bases, J lost 2 bases, and 13 bases lay in between. Germline V gives CDR1 SNHLY, CDR2 FYNNEI. CDR3 protein: CASSDQGGYQETQYF. The DNA for the CDR3 is TGTGCCAGCAGTGATCAGGGCGGCTATCAAGAGACCCAGTACTTC.

The chain is built from TRBV11-3 and TRBJ1-3; TRBD1 aligns across 8 bases. The trim removed 3 bases at V and 6 bases at J, leaving 10 bases unmatched. CDR1 SGHNT and CDR2 YENEEA come from the germline V gene. CDR3 length equals 16 residues. The CDR3 loop is CASSFSQGGAENTIYF. The CDR3 nucleotides read TGTGCCAGCAGCTTTTCACAGGGGGGAGCTGAAAACACCATATATTTT. The variable domain in full, with the rest retrieved from reference TRBV11-3 and TRBJ1-3, is EAGVVQSPRYKIIEKKQPVAFWCNPISGHNTLYWYLQNLGQGPELLIRYENEEAVDDSQLPKDRFSAERLKGVDSTLKIQPAELGDSAVYLCASSFSQGGAENTIYFGEGSWLTVV.

V and J are TRBV11-2 and TRBJ1-6; D may be TRBD1 (6 bases). Germline CDR1 is SGHAT and CDR2 is FQNNGV. The CDR3 has 15 residues. Trimming pared 5 bases from V and 4 bases from J, leaving 12 bases between. The CDR3 reads CASSERDTYNSPLHF. Written as DNA, the CDR3 is TGTGCCAGCAGCGAGCGGGACACATATAATTCACCCCTCCACTTT.

The chain couples TRBV4-3 to TRBJ1-6, with D perhaps matching TRBD1 (5 bases). Germline CDR1 LGHNA, CDR2 YSLEER. The CDR3 is 13 residues long. Trimming removed 8 bases at V and 3 bases at J, with 8 bases between. CDR3 sequence (DNA): TGCGCCAGCGGAGACAGCTATAATTCACCCCTCCACTTT. This gives the protein CASGDSYNSPLHF.

This clone was seen only once. This rearrangement joins TRBV3-1 (or the pseudogene TRBV3-2) to TRBJ1-2, with D possibly matching TRBD1 (5 bases). Trimming pared 2 bases from V and 9 bases from J, leaving 19 bases between. The CDR3 contains 15 residues. The germline V gene encodes CDR1 LGHDT and CDR2 YNNKEL (reference sequence). The CDR3 DNA is TGTGCCAGCAGCCAATCGACCCGAGGGGCGGGGAGCTACACCTTC. Protein product: CASSQSTRGAGSYTF.

The V gene is TRBV5-1, the J gene TRBJ2-3; D could derive from TRBD1 or TRBD2 (5 bases each). V lost 6 bases to trimming and J lost 0 bases, with 8 bases between them. CDR1 is SGHRS and CDR2 is YFSETQ in the germline V gene. There are 13 residues in the CDR3. CDR3 coding DNA: TGCGCCAGCACTAGGGACAGCACAGATACGCAGTATTTT. Protein sequence: CASTRDSTDTQYF.

This chain uses TRBV7-6 with TRBJ2-6, with D possibly being TRBD1 (6 bases). The CDR3 extends over 16 amino acids. Germline CDR1 and CDR2: SGHVS and FNYEAQ. Trimming took 1 base from V and 2 from J, leaving 9 bases between them. CDR3 loop: CASSLGPGAGANVLTF. The DNA of the CDR3 is TGTGCCAGCAGCTTAGGACCAGGGGCTGGGGCCAACGTCCTGACTTTC.

To note about this clone: The sample carries other DNA sequences with the same CDR3. The chain has TRBV18 and TRBJ1-1, with 8 bases matching TRBD1. CDR1 is KGHSH, CDR2 LQKENI, per germline. This CDR3 is 14 amino acids long. The ends lost 2 bases at V and 1 base at J; junction bases unmatched: 0. CDR3 nucleotide sequence: TGTGCCAGCTCACCAGGGACAGGGAACACTGAAGCTTTCTTT. It specifies CASSPGTGNTEAFF.

A single count supports this clone. The chain joins TRBV4-1 to TRBJ2-7; the D call may be TRBD1 or TRBD2 (5 bases each). V was cut by 0 bases and J by 1 base, with 10 bases left in between. The CDR3 covers 15 residues. Per germline, CDR1 MGHRA and CDR2 YSYEKL. DNA of the CDR3: TGCGCCAGCAGCCAAGAGGGACGGAAATCCTACGAGCAGTACTTC. Protein product: CASSQEGRKSYEQYF.

CDR3 protein: CASSWEGGYEQYF. CDR3 in DNA: TGTGCCAGCAGTTGGGAGGGAGGCTACGAGCAGTACTTC. This sequence joins TRBV12-3 or TRBV12-4 and TRBJ2-7; TRBD2 matches at 7 bases. This CDR3 has 13 residues. V was clipped by 4 bases and J by 3 bases; unmatched bases: 3.

The chain uses TRBV7-6 and TRBJ2-2; 12 bases align to TRBD2. Unmatched junction bases numbered 7, after V lost 4 bases and J lost 1 base. The CDR3 consists of 18 residues. Germline values: CDR1 SGHVS, CDR2 FNYEAQ. CDR3 protein: CASSSSSGRAVNTGELFF. In nucleotides, the CDR3 is TGTGCCAGCAGCTCTTCTAGCGGGAGGGCCGTGAACACCGGGGAGCTGTTTTTT.

In DNA form, the CDR3 reads TGTGCCAGCAGCCGCCTCCGCGGGATCGGGGGGGCGGATGAGCAGTTCTTC. Protein product: CASSRLRGIGGADEQFF. This chain links TRBV3-1 (or the pseudogene TRBV3-2) with TRBJ2-1; 8 bases line up with TRBD2. Trimming removed 4 bases from V and 8 bases from J; junction bases left unmatched: 16. Germline V gene lookup returns CDR1 LGHDT and CDR2 YNNKEL (reference sequence). This CDR3 region has 17 residues.

V gene TRBV5-1 combines with J gene TRBJ1-1, with no clear D. This CDR3 region has 14 residues. V lost 0 bases and J lost 3, with 9 bases in between. Germline loops: CDR1 SGHRS, CDR2 YFSETQ. CDR3 residues: CASSLDSFDTEAFF. CDR3 DNA: TGCGCCAGCAGCTTGGACAGCTTCGACACTGAAGCTTTCTTT.

This chain links TRBV9 with TRBJ1-2; 10 positions agree with TRBD1. This CDR3 region has 14 residues. V lost 3 bases and J lost 6; bases outside the gene matches: 5. The V gene's germline CDR1 is SGDLS and CDR2 YYNGEE. The CDR3 sequence: CASSARQGADGYTF. Here the CDR3 DNA reads TGTGCCAGCAGCGCCCGACAGGGGGCAGATGGCTACACCTTC. Full variable domain (rest looked up from reference TRBV9 and TRBJ1-2): DSGVTQTPKHLITATGQRVTLRCSPRSGDLSVYWYQQSLDQGLQFLIQYYNGEERAKGNILERFSAQQFPDLHSELNLSSLELGDSALYFCASSARQGADGYTFGSGTRLTVV.

The rearrangement links TRBV9 to TRBJ2-6; 13 bases agree with TRBD2. Per the germline V gene, CDR1 is SGDLS and CDR2 is YYNGEE. J was trimmed by 0 bases and V by 4 bases; bases with no gene match: 4. This CDR3 region has 18 residues. CDR3 sequence (DNA): TGTGCCAGCAGCCCTCGACTAGCGGGGGGCTCTGGGGCCAACGTCCTGACTTTC. Protein sequence: CASSPRLAGGSGANVLTF.

The J gene is TRBJ2-3, the V gene TRBV7-9; D is perhaps TRBD1 or TRBD2 (7 bases each). Deletions cut 7 bases from V and 5 bases from J, with 19 bases between. This CDR3 contains 15 residues. CDR1 SEHNR and CDR2 FQNEAQ come from the germline V gene (reference sequence). The CDR3 DNA reads as TGTGCCAGCAACCCCTGGGAGGGGGCGAAAGATACGCAGTATTTT. Translating gives CASNPWEGAKDTQYF.

This clone was seen just once. The genes are TRBV5-6 and TRBJ2-1; D is ambiguous. V lost 0 bases and J 6 bases, leaving 4 bases between the germline ends. Germline CDR1 and CDR2: SGHDT and YYEEEE. This CDR3 comprises 12 residues. CDR3 in amino acids: CASSLGFNEQFF. Here the CDR3 DNA reads TGTGCCAGCAGCTTGGGATTCAATGAGCAGTTCTTC.